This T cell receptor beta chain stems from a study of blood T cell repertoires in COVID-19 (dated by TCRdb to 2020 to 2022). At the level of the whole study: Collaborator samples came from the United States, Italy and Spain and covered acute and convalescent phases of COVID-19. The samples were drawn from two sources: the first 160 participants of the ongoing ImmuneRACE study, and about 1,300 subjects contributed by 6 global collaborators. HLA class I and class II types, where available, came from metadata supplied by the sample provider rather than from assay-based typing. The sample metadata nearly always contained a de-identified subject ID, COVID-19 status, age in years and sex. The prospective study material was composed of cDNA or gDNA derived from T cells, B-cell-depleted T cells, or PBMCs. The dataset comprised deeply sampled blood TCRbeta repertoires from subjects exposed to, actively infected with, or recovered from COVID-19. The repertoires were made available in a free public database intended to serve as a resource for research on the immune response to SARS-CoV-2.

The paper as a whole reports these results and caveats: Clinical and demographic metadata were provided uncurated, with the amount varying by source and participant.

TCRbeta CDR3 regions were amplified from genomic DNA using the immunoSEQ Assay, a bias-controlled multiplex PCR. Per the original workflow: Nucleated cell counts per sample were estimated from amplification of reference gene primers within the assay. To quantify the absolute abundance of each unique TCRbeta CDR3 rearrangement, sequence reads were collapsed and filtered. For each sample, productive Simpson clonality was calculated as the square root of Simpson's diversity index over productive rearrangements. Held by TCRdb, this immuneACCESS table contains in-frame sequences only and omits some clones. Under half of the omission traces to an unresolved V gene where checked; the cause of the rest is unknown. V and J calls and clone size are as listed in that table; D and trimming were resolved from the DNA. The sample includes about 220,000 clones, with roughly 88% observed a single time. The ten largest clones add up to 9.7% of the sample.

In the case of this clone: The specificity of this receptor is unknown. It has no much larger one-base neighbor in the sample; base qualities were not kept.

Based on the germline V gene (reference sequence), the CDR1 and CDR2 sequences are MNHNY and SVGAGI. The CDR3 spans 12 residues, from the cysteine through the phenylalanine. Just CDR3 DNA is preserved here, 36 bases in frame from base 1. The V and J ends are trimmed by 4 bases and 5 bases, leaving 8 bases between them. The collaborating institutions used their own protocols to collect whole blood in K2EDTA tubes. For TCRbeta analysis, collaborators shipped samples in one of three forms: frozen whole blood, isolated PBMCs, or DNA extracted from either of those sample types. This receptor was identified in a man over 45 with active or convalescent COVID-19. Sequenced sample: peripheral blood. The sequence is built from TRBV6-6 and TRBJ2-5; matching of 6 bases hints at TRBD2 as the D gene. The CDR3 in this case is CASSWDSETQYF. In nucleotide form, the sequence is TGTGCCAGCAGTTGGGACTCCGAGACCCAGTACTTC.